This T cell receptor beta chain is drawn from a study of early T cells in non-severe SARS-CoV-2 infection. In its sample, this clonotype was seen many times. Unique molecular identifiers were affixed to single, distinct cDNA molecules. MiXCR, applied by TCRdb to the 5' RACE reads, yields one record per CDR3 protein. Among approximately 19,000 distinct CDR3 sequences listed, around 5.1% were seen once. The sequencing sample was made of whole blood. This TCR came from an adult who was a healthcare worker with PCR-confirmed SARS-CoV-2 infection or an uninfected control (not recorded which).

In DNA form, the CDR3 reads TGTGCCAGCAGCCAAGATTCTGGGGGACTACGAGAGCAGTTCTTC. It translates to CASSQDSGGLREQFF. The chain uses TRBV14 and TRBJ2-1, with 7 positions matching TRBD2. The germline V gene encodes CDR1 SGHDN and CDR2 FVKESK. J was trimmed by 10 bases and V by 0 bases; bases with no gene match: 9. CDR3 size: 15 residues.